The present entry profiles one T cell receptor beta chain with its context. The antigen is not known. Following a re-call of the 5' RACE reads, TCRdb has one entry per CDR3 protein and lacks DNA. Its table lists approximately 420,000 distinct CDR3 sequences. The data belong to a study of T cells expressing NK-cell markers. Study-wide results and caveats: Uncertainty persisted over the HCMV specificity of expanded NKG2C+ T cell clones. Over 5 donors had dominant NKG2C+ clonotypes that comprised about 1.0-8% of their CD8+ T cells.

This TCR came from a woman aged 45-65 years in good health. The sample comprised blood T cells: a sorted CD56 or NKG2C T cell subset, CD4+ or CD8+ T cells, or bulk PBMC T cells (not recorded which).

The chain's CDR3 is CASSAGSLDSRTDTQYF. V gene TRBV10-2 combines with J gene TRBJ2-3; TCRdb names TRBD1, which stays unverified in the absence of DNA. This CDR3 region has 17 residues. Germline V CDR1 and CDR2: WSHSY, SAAADI.